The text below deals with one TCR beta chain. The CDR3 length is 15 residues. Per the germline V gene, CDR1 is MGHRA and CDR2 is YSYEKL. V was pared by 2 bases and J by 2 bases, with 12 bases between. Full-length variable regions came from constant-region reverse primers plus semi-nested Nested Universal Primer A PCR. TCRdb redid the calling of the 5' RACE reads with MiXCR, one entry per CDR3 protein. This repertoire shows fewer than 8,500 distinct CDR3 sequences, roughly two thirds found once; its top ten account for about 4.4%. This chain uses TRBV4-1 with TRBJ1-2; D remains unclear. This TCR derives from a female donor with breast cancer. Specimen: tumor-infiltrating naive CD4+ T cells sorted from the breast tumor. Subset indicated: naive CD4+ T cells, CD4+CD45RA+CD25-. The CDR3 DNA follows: TGCGCCAGCAGCCAACCCGGCTCGCTAAACTATGGCTACACCTTC. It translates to CASSQPGSLNYGYTF.